A selection of T cell receptor beta chains follows, all from one sample in a study of blood T cells in healthy people across ages. In TCRdb, the 5' RACE reads were re-called with MiXCR into one record per CDR3 protein. The sample lists 750,000 to 850,000 distinct CDR3 sequences, just under 25% occurring once. These data are also associated with another study on T cells of mothers and their children.

The sample comprised blood. These receptors originate from a boy between 10 and 17 years old in good health. Both conserved end residues are part of each CDR3. A D gene is named only where the DNA matches it firmly. Clone size is given for some rows only: seen once, a few or many times, or a class if the clone is expanded.

clone size,D gene,J gene,V gene,CDR3 DNA,CDR3 protein
few,-,TRBJ2-1,TRBV2,TGTGCCAGCAGGGTCCAGGGGGGGATTTACAATGAGCAGTTCTTC,CASRVQGGIYNEQFF
-,-,TRBJ2-7,TRBV9,TGTGCCAGCAGCGTACCAGCGGGCGAGCAGTACTTC,CASSVPAGEQYF
few,-,TRBJ1-2,TRBV12-3/TRBV12-4,TGTGCCAGCAACGAAGGGGGGCGAGCGCGCTACACCTTC,CASNEGGRARYTF
-,-,TRBJ1-5,TRBV7-3,TGTGCCAGCAGCCCAACGGGCCTGGGGCAGCCCCAGCATTTT,CASSPTGLGQPQHF
-,-,TRBJ2-4,TRBV2,TGTGCCAGCAGGGTTACAGCCAAAAACATTCAGTACTTC,CASRVTAKNIQYF
-,-,TRBJ2-6,TRBV7-9,TGTGCCAGCAGCTTAGGGACCCAGAGCTCTGGGGCCAACGTCCTGACTTTC,CASSLGTQSSGANVLTF
-,TRBD1,TRBJ2-5,TRBV20-1,TGCAGTGCTAAAAAGACAGGGGAAGAGACCCAGTACTTC,CSAKKTGEETQYF
few,TRBD2,TRBJ2-1,TRBV20-1,TGCAGTGCCTTCGCCGGGACTAGGTGGATCAATGAGCAGTTCTTC,CSAFAGTRWINEQFF
-,-,TRBJ2-2,TRBV7-2,TGTGCCAGCAGCTTAGAGATAGGGAGCATAACCGGGGAGCTGTTTTTT,CASSLEIGSITGELFF
many,TRBD1,TRBJ2-5,TRBV6-6,TGTGCCAGCAGTTACTCTGACGGACAGGGAGGTACCCAGTACTTC,CASSYSDGQGGTQYF
-,TRBD2,TRBJ2-5,TRBV7-6,TGTGCCAGCAGCTTAGTGGCTAGCGGGAGCATCGGAAAGACCCAGTACTTC,CASSLVASGSIGKTQYF
-,TRBD2,TRBJ2-7,TRBV13,TGTGCCAGCAGCTCCCGGGGAGGGAAGAGCTCCTACGAGCAGTACTTC,CASSSRGGKSSYEQYF
few,-,TRBJ1-1,TRBV4-2,TGTGCCAGCAGCCAAGCGCTAGGGGTGCGGACTGAAGCTTTCTTT,CASSQALGVRTEAFF
few,-,TRBJ1-2,TRBV28,TGTGCCAGCAGCCACGAGACAGTCCTCTATGGCTACACCTTC,CASSHETVLYGYTF
few,TRBD2,TRBJ2-1,TRBV6-2/TRBV6-3,TGTGCCAGCAGACGAGCGGGGCGATCCTACAATGAGCAGTTCTTC,CASRRAGRSYNEQFF
-,TRBD1,TRBJ1-2,TRBV7-9,TGTGCCAGCAGAGAGGGACAGAACTATGGCTACACCTTC,CASREGQNYGYTF
many,TRBD1,TRBJ1-6,TRBV27,TGTGCCAGCAGTCCCGGGACAGCTAATTCACCCCTCCACTTT,CASSPGTANSPLHF
few,TRBD2,TRBJ2-5,TRBV20-1,TGCAGTGCTGACACAGCGGGGGGGGAGACCCAGTACTTC,CSADTAGGETQYF
-,-,TRBJ2-1,TRBV20-1,TGCAGTGCCCCGGGACCGACTCGTGTGGAGCAGTTCTTC,CSAPGPTRVEQFF
-,-,TRBJ1-5,TRBV2,TGTGCCAGCAAATGGACAGTCGGAACCAATCAGCCCCAGCATTTT,CASKWTVGTNQPQHF
-,-,TRBJ1-1,TRBV20-1,TGCAGTGCTAGAGATAACCGGGACACTGAAGCTTTCTTT,CSARDNRDTEAFF
-,-,TRBJ1-3,TRBV7-2,TGTGCCAGCAGCGCCGCCGGGGCTGGAAACACCATATATTTT,CASSAAGAGNTIYF
-,-,TRBJ2-5,TRBV18,TGTGCCAGCTCTAGTACCCGGACCAATCCTCAAGAGACCCAGTACTTC,CASSSTRTNPQETQYF
-,TRBD1,TRBJ1-2,TRBV29-1,TGCAGCGTGGCACCCAGGGGGCCCGGGAGCGGCTACACCTTC,CSVAPRGPGSGYTF
-,TRBD1,TRBJ2-7,TRBV6-2/TRBV6-3,TGTGCCAGCAGCGGCGGTGTCAGGGGGATCCACGAGCAGTACTTC,CASSGGVRGIHEQYF
few,-,TRBJ2-2,TRBV5-1,TGCGCCAGCAGCTTGGAACCCCAGGGGCTTACGAACACCGGGGAGCTGTTTTTT,CASSLEPQGLTNTGELFF
few,-,TRBJ2-5,TRBV20-1,TGCAGTGCTAGAGATCGAAAGCGGGCCCAAGAGACCCAGTACTTC,CSARDRKRAQETQYF
-,TRBD1,TRBJ2-3,TRBV7-9,TGTGCCAGCAGCGCACGGGGACAGTCGTCCAGCACAGATACGCAGTATTTT,CASSARGQSSSTDTQYF
few,TRBD2,TRBJ2-3,TRBV10-3,TGTGCCATCAGTGAGGCCTTCACCGGGACTAGCGGTGACCGTAGTGCGCAGTATTTT,CAISEAFTGTSGDRSAQYF
-,-,TRBJ2-1,TRBV29-1,TGCAGCGTTGAATCGGGTGTAAATGAGCAGTTCTTC,CSVESGVNEQFF
-,-,TRBJ1-5,TRBV2,TGTGCCAGCAGTGACTGGGGGTCAGATAGCAATCAGCCCCAGCATTTT,CASSDWGSDSNQPQHF
few,-,TRBJ2-4,TRBV20-1,TGCAGTGCTAGAGATAGTCGGAGAGCCAAAAACATTCAGTACTTC,CSARDSRRAKNIQYF
-,TRBD2,TRBJ2-1,TRBV28,TGTGCCAGCAGTAGCGCGGGGGGGCCCTACAATGAGCAGTTCTTC,CASSSAGGPYNEQFF
few,-,TRBJ2-7,TRBV20-1,TGCAGTGCTAGAGATGACCAGGCGGCCTACGAGCAGTACTTC,CSARDDQAAYEQYF
-,TRBD1,TRBJ2-7,TRBV20-1,TGCAGTGCCCAGGACAGGGAGGTATTCGAGCAGTACTTC,CSAQDREVFEQYF
-,-,TRBJ2-5,TRBV12-3/TRBV12-4,TGTGCCAGCAGTCGACAGGGAGGACTAGAAGAGACCCAGTACTTC,CASSRQGGLEETQYF
few,-,TRBJ2-1,TRBV11-1,TGTGCCAGCAGCCATCCATACGGACAGGGAGGGACGGAAAGCTCCTACAATGAGCAGTTCTTC,CASSHPYGQGGTESSYNEQFF
once,TRBD1,TRBJ1-2,TRBV7-9,TGTGCCAGCAGCCCCGGGACAGGGGAGGCCTATGGCTACACCTTC,CASSPGTGEAYGYTF
few,-,TRBJ1-5,TRBV6-5,TGTGCCAGCAGTTCAATGTACAATCAGCCCCAGCATTTT,CASSSMYNQPQHF
few,TRBD1,TRBJ1-2,TRBV28,TGTGCCAGCAGTTTTTCCCCCGGGACAGGGGTTGTACCCTACTTC,CASSFSPGTGVVPYF
-,TRBD1,TRBJ2-3,TRBV24-1,TGTGCCACCAGTGGGCTTACAGGGGTTGATACCGATACGCAGTATTTT,CATSGLTGVDTDTQYF
-,-,TRBJ2-3,TRBV20-1,TGCAGTGCTAGAAAAGGGCCGGACGGGACCACAGATACGCAGTATTTT,CSARKGPDGTTDTQYF
few,TRBD2,TRBJ2-7,TRBV6-2/TRBV6-3,TGTGCCAGCAGTTACGCTCTAGCGGGAGCCTACGAGCAGTACTTC,CASSYALAGAYEQYF
-,-,TRBJ2-3,TRBV9,TGTGCCAGCAGCGTAGGGACTACCGCCTGGGGCACAGATACGCAGTATTTT,CASSVGTTAWGTDTQYF
-,-,TRBJ1-2,TRBV27,TGTGCCAGCAGTTTGGGGGGTAAGGGCTATGGCTACACCTTC,CASSLGGKGYGYTF
few,TRBD2,TRBJ2-5,TRBV6-5,TGTGCCAGCAGAAGCGGGGGGGCCCTGGAGACCCAGTACTTC,CASRSGGALETQYF
-,-,TRBJ1-2,TRBV30,TGTGCCTGGACCGTACGTCAGAATCTCTACACCTTC,CAWTVRQNLYTF
-,TRBD1,TRBJ2-5,TRBV10-3,TGTGCCATCAGTGGGTTGGGACAGGGGCGTAGCGAGACCCAGTACTTC,CAISGLGQGRSETQYF